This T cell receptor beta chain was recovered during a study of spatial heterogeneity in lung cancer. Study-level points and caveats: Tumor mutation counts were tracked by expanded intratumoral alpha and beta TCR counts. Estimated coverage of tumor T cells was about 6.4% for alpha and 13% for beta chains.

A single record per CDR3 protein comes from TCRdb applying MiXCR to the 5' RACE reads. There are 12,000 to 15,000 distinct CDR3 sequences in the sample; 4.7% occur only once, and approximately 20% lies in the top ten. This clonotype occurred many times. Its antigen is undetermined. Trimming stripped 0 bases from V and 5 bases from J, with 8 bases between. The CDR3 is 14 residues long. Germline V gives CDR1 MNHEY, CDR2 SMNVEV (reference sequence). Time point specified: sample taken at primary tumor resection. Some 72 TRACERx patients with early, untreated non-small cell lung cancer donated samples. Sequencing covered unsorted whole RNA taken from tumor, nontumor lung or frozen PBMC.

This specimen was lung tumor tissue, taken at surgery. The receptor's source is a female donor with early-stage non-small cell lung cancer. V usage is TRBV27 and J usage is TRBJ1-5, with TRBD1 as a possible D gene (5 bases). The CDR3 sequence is CASSLSRGDQPQHF. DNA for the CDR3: TGTGCCAGCAGTTTATCGAGGGGAGATCAGCCCCAGCATTTT.